This entry describes one T cell receptor beta chain. This sample is part of a study of blood T cell repertoires in COVID-19. About the study: COVID-19 samples collected from the United States, Italy and Spain covered acute and convalescent phases. Sources were T cells, B-cell-depleted T cells, or PBMCs; the material itself was cDNA or gDNA.

Germline assignment: CDR1 KGHSH and CDR2 LQKENI. The CDR3 consists of 14 residues. Trimming cost V 5 bases and J 2 bases; bases outside gene matches: 2. In the 2 weeks before study entry, exposed participants met a COVID-19 case, which was PCR-confirmed or clinician-diagnosed. Original processing notes: It was from reference gene primer amplification that nucleated cell counts were estimated. Profiling relied on immunoSEQ multiplex PCR, and the TCRdb table lists in-frame clones only, not all of them. The V and J calls and clone size were taken over from that table, and D and trimming were inferred from the DNA. The table has about 300,000 clones, roughly 89% seen once.

The sequence derives from a woman aged 45-65 years who had been exposed to COVID-19. The chain combines TRBV18 with TRBJ1-5; TRBD1 aligns across 8 bases. Sequencing used PBMCs or T cells enriched from blood (not recorded which). The CDR3 DNA follows: TGTGCCAGCTCAGGACAGGGAGGCAATCAGCCCCAGCATTTT. It yields the protein CASSGQGGNQPQHF. Complete variable domain (other parts from reference TRBV18 and TRBJ1-5): NAGVMQNPRHLVRRRGQEARLRCSPMKGHSHVYWYRQLPEEGLKFMVYLQKENIIDESGMPKERFSAEFPKEGPSILRIQQVVRGDSAAYFCASSGQGGNQPQHFGDGTRLSIL.